The entry that follows covers one T cell receptor (beta chain) sequence. With 0 bases clipped from V and 4 bases from J, the junction kept 23 bases outside the gene matches. Per germline, CDR1 MNHEY and CDR2 SVGEGT. This CDR3 contains 21 residues. The entry originates in a study of blood T cell repertoires in COVID-19. Study background: Acute-phase and convalescent COVID-19 samples originated in the United States, Italy and Spain.

Original handling: Reference gene primer amplification gave nucleated cell count estimates. TCRdb keeps only in-frame clones here, not all; method: immunoSEQ multiplex PCR. The DNA was the basis for D and trimming; V, J and clone size are from that table. The data contain 300,000 to 400,000 clones, approximately 87% of them singletons. Sequenced input: peripheral blood. This clonotype was obtained from a woman in her fifties or sixties with active or convalescent COVID-19. This chain connects TRBV6-2 or TRBV6-3 to TRBJ1-2; TRBD1 matches 7 bases. The CDR3 DNA reads TGTGCCAGCAGTTACTCGAGTCACAAGGACAGGTATAACCTCCTATCCTATGGCTACACCTTC. This gives the protein CASSYSSHKDRYNLLSYGYTF.